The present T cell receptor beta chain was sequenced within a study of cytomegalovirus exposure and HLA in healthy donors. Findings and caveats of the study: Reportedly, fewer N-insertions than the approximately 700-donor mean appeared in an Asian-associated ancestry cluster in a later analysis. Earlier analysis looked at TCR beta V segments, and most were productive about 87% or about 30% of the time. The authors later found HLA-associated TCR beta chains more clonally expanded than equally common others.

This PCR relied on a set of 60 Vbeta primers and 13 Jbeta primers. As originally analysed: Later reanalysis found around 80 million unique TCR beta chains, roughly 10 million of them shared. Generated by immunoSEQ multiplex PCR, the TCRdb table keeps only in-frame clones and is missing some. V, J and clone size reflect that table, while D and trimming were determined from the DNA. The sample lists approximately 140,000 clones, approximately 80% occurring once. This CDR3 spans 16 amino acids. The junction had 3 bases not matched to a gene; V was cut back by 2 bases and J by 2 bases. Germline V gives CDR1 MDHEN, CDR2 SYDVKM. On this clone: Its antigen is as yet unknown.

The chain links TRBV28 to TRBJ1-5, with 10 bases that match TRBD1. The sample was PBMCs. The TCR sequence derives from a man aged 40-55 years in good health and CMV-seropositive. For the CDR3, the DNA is TGTGCCAGCAGTTTACGGGGGACAGGGGGCAATCAGCCCCAGCATTTT. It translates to CASSLRGTGGNQPQHF.